A selection of T cell receptor beta chains follows, all from one sample in a study of blood T cell repertoires in COVID-19. The repertoire was sequenced with immunoSEQ multiplex PCR; TCRdb's copy has only in-frame clones and lacks some. The repertoire has around 180,000 clones, about 91% of them found once; the top ten carry 2% to 2.5%. Source material: PBMCs or T cells enriched from blood (not recorded which). These TCRs come from a woman between 35 and 50 years old with acute COVID-19. Both conserved end residues are part of each CDR3. The D gene is left open where the match is weak. Size tells how often a clone was seen (once, few, many) or the class of an expanded clone, and some rows leave it out.

D: NA
size: NA
J: TRBJ1-1
V: TRBV23-1
CDR3: CASSQAPQGMNTEAFF
DNA: TGCGCCAGCAGTCAAGCCCCACAGGGAATGAACACTGAAGCTTTCTTT

D: NA
size: NA
J: TRBJ2-5
V: TRBV2
CDR3: CASKDSGDGETQYF
DNA: TGTGCCAGCAAGGATTCGGGAGACGGAGAGACCCAGTACTTC

D: NA
size: NA
J: TRBJ2-1
V: TRBV11-2
CDR3: CASSLAGNEQFF
DNA: TGTGCCAGCAGCTTAGCCGGGAATGAGCAGTTCTTC

D: NA
size: NA
J: TRBJ2-6
V: TRBV4-2
CDR3: CASSQDMGGGANVLTF
DNA: TGTGCCAGCAGCCAAGATATGGGAGGTGGGGCCAACGTCCTGACTTTC

D: NA
size: few
J: TRBJ1-5
V: TRBV7-2
CDR3: CASSLGREDYQPQHF
DNA: TGTGCCAGCAGCTTAGGTAGGGAGGATTATCAGCCCCAGCATTTT

D: TRBD2
size: few
J: TRBJ2-2
V: TRBV19
CDR3: CASNHIAGVVTGELFF
DNA: TGTGCCAGTAATCATATAGCGGGAGTTGTCACCGGGGAGCTGTTTTTT

D: NA
size: NA
J: TRBJ2-3
V: TRBV7-2
CDR3: CASSRESGFTDTQYF
DNA: TGTGCCAGCAGCCGGGAAAGCGGTTTCACAGATACGCAGTATTTT

D: TRBD2
size: NA
J: TRBJ2-2
V: TRBV9
CDR3: CASSVTSGNTGELFF
DNA: TGTGCCAGCAGCGTAACTAGCGGCAACACCGGGGAGCTGTTTTTT

D: TRBD2
size: NA
J: TRBJ2-3
V: TRBV18
CDR3: CASSPASGNLDTQYF
DNA: TGTGCCAGCTCACCCGCTAGCGGGAATTTGGATACGCAGTATTTT

D: NA
size: NA
J: TRBJ2-5
V: TRBV27
CDR3: CASSLNPLGGALDTETQYF
DNA: TGTGCCAGCAGTTTAAACCCCCTGGGGGGGGCTCTAGATACAGAGACCCAGTACTTC

D: NA
size: NA
J: TRBJ1-1
V: TRBV5-1
CDR3: CASSLPGDPPMNTEAFF
DNA: TGCGCCAGCAGCTTGCCGGGGGACCCACCGATGAACACTGAAGCTTTCTTT

D: NA
size: NA
J: TRBJ1-3
V: TRBV14
CDR3: CASKRLGPADTIYF
DNA: TGTGCCAGCAAACGCCTCGGCCCAGCGGACACCATATATTTT

D: TRBD1
size: NA
J: TRBJ1-4
V: TRBV14
CDR3: CASSPGGRLNEKLFF
DNA: TGTGCCAGCAGCCCAGGGGGACGGTTAAATGAAAAACTGTTTTTT

D: NA
size: NA
J: TRBJ2-3
V: TRBV3-1/TRBV3-2
CDR3: CASSHQQGNTQYF
DNA: TGTGCCAGCAGCCATCAACAGGGAAACACGCAGTATTTT

D: TRBD2
size: NA
J: TRBJ2-7
V: TRBV7-9
CDR3: CASSPGLAGDEQYF
DNA: TGTGCCAGCAGCCCTGGACTAGCGGGAGACGAGCAGTACTTC

D: NA
size: few
J: TRBJ1-1
V: TRBV18
CDR3: CASSPWGQLMNTEAFF
DNA: TGTGCCAGCTCTCCGTGGGGGCAGCTGATGAACACTGAAGCTTTCTTT

D: TRBD1
size: NA
J: TRBJ1-2
V: TRBV3-1/TRBV3-2
CDR3: CASSHAWQGDRYGYTF
DNA: TGTGCCAGCAGCCATGCCTGGCAGGGGGATAGGTATGGCTACACCTTC

D: NA
size: many
J: TRBJ1-6
V: TRBV7-9
CDR3: CASVQGTNSPLHF
DNA: TGTGCCAGTGTACAGGGAACTAATTCACCCCTCCACTTT

D: TRBD2
size: NA
J: TRBJ2-5
V: TRBV19
CDR3: CASRRLAGGPQETQYF
DNA: TGTGCCAGTAGACGACTAGCGGGAGGCCCCCAAGAGACCCAGTACTTC

D: NA
size: NA
J: TRBJ2-5
V: TRBV5-1
CDR3: CASSPVVQETQYF
DNA: TGCGCCAGCAGCCCGGTGGTCCAAGAGACCCAGTACTTC

D: NA
size: NA
J: TRBJ2-7
V: TRBV15
CDR3: CATSRDFPGRPEQYF
DNA: TGTGCCACCAGCAGAGATTTTCCAGGGCGCCCCGAGCAGTACTTC

D: NA
size: NA
J: TRBJ2-4
V: TRBV3-1/TRBV3-2
CDR3: CASSQAGGAKNIQYF
DNA: TGTGCCAGCAGCCAAGCTGGGGGGGCCAAAAACATTCAGTACTTC

D: NA
size: NA
J: TRBJ2-2
V: TRBV7-8
CDR3: CASSRGAGELFF
DNA: TGTGCCAGCAGCCGGGGGGCGGGGGAGCTGTTTTTT

D: TRBD1
size: NA
J: TRBJ1-4
V: TRBV6-1
CDR3: CASSDGGTVNEKLFF
DNA: TGTGCCAGCAGTGATGGGGGGACAGTTAATGAAAAACTGTTTTTT

D: TRBD1
size: NA
J: TRBJ1-6
V: TRBV2
CDR3: CASSVNPNRGYNSPLHF
DNA: TGTGCCAGCAGTGTTAACCCGAACAGGGGATATAATTCACCCCTCCACTTT

D: TRBD1
size: NA
J: TRBJ2-1
V: TRBV6-5
CDR3: CASNPDRGRRNEQFF
DNA: TGTGCCAGCAACCCGGACAGGGGGCGCCGCAATGAGCAGTTCTTC

D: TRBD1
size: NA
J: TRBJ1-2
V: TRBV24-1
CDR3: CATSDTGVSYGYTF
DNA: TGTGCCACCAGTGATACAGGGGTCAGCTATGGCTACACCTTC

D: TRBD2
size: NA
J: TRBJ2-1
V: TRBV24-1
CDR3: CATSDPSGSYNEQFF
DNA: TGTGCCACCAGTGACCCCAGCGGGAGTTACAATGAGCAGTTCTTC

D: TRBD1
size: NA
J: TRBJ2-1
V: TRBV7-2
CDR3: CASSLAGQGLYNEQFF
DNA: TGTGCCAGCAGCTTAGCGGGACAGGGCTTGTACAATGAGCAGTTCTTC

D: TRBD1
size: NA
J: TRBJ2-1
V: TRBV28
CDR3: CASSSIRTGWGEQFF
DNA: TGTGCCAGCAGTTCAATCCGGACAGGGTGGGGTGAGCAGTTCTTC

D: TRBD1
size: NA
J: TRBJ1-2
V: TRBV6-6
CDR3: CASSPTGTGGINYGYTF
DNA: TGTGCCAGCAGTCCGACCGGGACAGGGGGCATTAACTATGGCTACACCTTC

D: NA
size: NA
J: TRBJ2-1
V: TRBV29-1
CDR3: CSVEDRVSYNEQFF
DNA: TGCAGCGTTGAAGACAGGGTCTCCTACAATGAGCAGTTCTTC

D: NA
size: NA
J: TRBJ2-3
V: TRBV7-6
CDR3: CASSPTSGRWGADTQYF
DNA: TGTGCCAGCAGCCCCACGTCCGGCCGGTGGGGGGCAGATACGCAGTATTTT

D: NA
size: NA
J: TRBJ1-1
V: TRBV6-1
CDR3: CASRGGGNTEAFF
DNA: TGTGCCAGCAGGGGAGGTGGGAACACTGAAGCTTTCTTT

D: NA
size: NA
J: TRBJ2-5
V: TRBV2
CDR3: CASSPDAGETQYF
DNA: TGTGCCAGCAGTCCCGATGCAGGGGAGACCCAGTACTTC

D: TRBD1
size: NA
J: TRBJ1-4
V: TRBV19
CDR3: CASSPVRRGQGTTNEKLFF
DNA: TGTGCCAGTAGTCCAGTAAGGCGGGGACAGGGGACCACTAATGAAAAACTGTTTTTT

D: NA
size: NA
J: TRBJ2-3
V: TRBV19
CDR3: CASSISRGTDTQYF
DNA: TGTGCCAGTAGTATATCGAGGGGGACAGATACGCAGTATTTT

D: NA
size: NA
J: TRBJ1-2
V: TRBV2
CDR3: CASSENKGQGPSYNYGYTF
DNA: TGTGCCAGCAGTGAAAACAAAGGGCAGGGGCCCTCTTATAACTATGGCTACACCTTC

D: NA
size: NA
J: TRBJ1-1
V: TRBV2
CDR3: CASSEVRGTEAFF
DNA: TGTGCCAGCAGTGAAGTGCGAGGGACTGAAGCTTTCTTT

D: TRBD1
size: once
J: TRBJ1-1
V: TRBV2
CDR3: CASSVAQGETEAFF
DNA: TGTGCCAGCAGTGTCGCGCAGGGGGAAACTGAAGCTTTCTTT

D: TRBD2
size: NA
J: TRBJ2-5
V: TRBV4-1
CDR3: CASSHLLAGGEETQYF
DNA: TGCGCCAGCAGCCACCTACTAGCGGGAGGGGAAGAGACCCAGTACTTC